The 27 T cell receptor beta chains below were found in one sample sequenced in a study of beta chain features in type 1 diabetes. The investigators reverse transcribed all of the isolated RNA, so they sequenced expressed TCRB transcripts. This table comes from immunoSEQ multiplex PCR, and its TCRdb copy is limited to in-frame clones, with some not included. Of about 900,000 clones listed, roughly a sixth are singletons. Sequences were obtained from naive CD4+ T cells from blood. All receptors derive from a woman in her late teens or twenties in good health.

The CDR3 bases are TGCGCCAGCAGCCAAGTGTCGGCGGACCGAGTGGCCCAGTACTTC. It yields the protein CASSQVSADRVAQYF. The V and J genes are TRBV4-1 and TRBJ2-5; D is uncertain. V lost 1 base and J lost 9, with 18 bases in between. The CDR3 sequence is 15 residues long. Looked up from germline, CDR1 is MGHRA and CDR2 is YSYEKL.

This clone was detected many times. V is TRBV7-9 and J is TRBJ2-1; 16 bases map to TRBD2. Germline V CDR1 and CDR2: SEHNR, FQNEAQ (reference sequence). V dropped 11 bases and J dropped 9; count of bases not matched to a gene: 7. CDR3 length equals 14 residues. The CDR3 spells CARQGLAGGGEQFF. The CDR3 bases are TGTGCCCGACAGGGACTAGCGGGAGGGGGTGAGCAGTTCTTC.

The chain is built from TRBV7-3 and TRBJ2-6, with TRBD1 as a possible D gene (5 bases). Germline lookup yields CDR1 SGHTA and CDR2 FQGTGA. This CDR3 is 16 amino acids long. V dropped 2 bases and J dropped 2 bases, with 10 bases sitting between them. The CDR3 DNA is TGTGCCAGCAGCTTACAGGGCAGCCCTGGGGCCAACGTCCTGACTTTC. It specifies CASSLQGSPGANVLTF.

The J gene is TRBJ1-2, the V gene TRBV9; D is unresolved. Germline V lookup: CDR1 SGDLS, CDR2 YYNGEE. Trimming left V 0 bases short and J 1 base short, with 10 bases between. This CDR3 contains 15 residues. The CDR3 coding sequence is TGTGCCAGCAGCGTAGGGTCAGGCCTTAACTATGGCTACACCTTC. It translates to CASSVGSGLNYGYTF.

In its sample, this clone was seen a few times. The sample carries other DNA sequences with the same CDR3. The chain joins TRBV2 to TRBJ1-1, with D unresolved. Germline V CDR1 and CDR2: SNHLY, FYNNEI. This CDR3 region has 13 residues. V shed 4 bases and J shed 4 bases, with 10 bases lying between them. The CDR3 nucleotides read TGTGCCAGCAGTGGAGAGGGAATCACTGAAGCTTTCTTT. It yields the protein CASSGEGITEAFF.

The chain uses TRBV28 and TRBJ2-3, with TRBD2 identical over 9 bases. Germline values: CDR1 MDHEN, CDR2 SYDVKM. The CDR3 covers 13 residues. V gave up 10 bases and J gave up 1 base; unmatched junction bases: 3. DNA of the CDR3: TGTGCCACAAGACTAGCGGGCACAGATACGCAGTATTTT. This encodes CATRLAGTDTQYF.

CDR3 sequence (DNA): TGTGCCAGCAGCTTGGGCAGGGGGCCCGGGGAGCTGTTTTTT. It translates to CASSLGRGPGELFF. This sequence joins TRBV5-6 and TRBJ2-2; 8 bases line up with TRBD1. This CDR3 comprises 14 residues. The V and J ends lost 0 bases and 6 bases, in that order; junction bases with no gene match: 1. Germline lookup yields CDR1 SGHDT and CDR2 YYEEEE.

In its sample, this clone was seen a few times. The V gene is TRBV9, the J gene TRBJ2-2, with no clear D. CDR1 is SGDLS and CDR2 is YYNGEE in the germline V gene. The CDR3 runs to 16 residues. V was clipped by 0 bases and J by 5 bases, with 14 bases between them. CDR3 loop: CASSVEQNIITGELFF. The CDR3 region has the DNA TGTGCCAGCAGCGTAGAACAGAATATAATAACCGGGGAGCTGTTTTTT.

This clone was detected only a few times. The rearrangement links TRBV7-3 to TRBJ2-1, with 7 bases lining up with TRBD1. V was clipped by 5 bases and J by 4 bases; unmatched bases: 8. Germline lookup yields CDR1 SGHTA and CDR2 FQGTGA. This CDR3 contains 15 residues. The CDR3 reads CASSPTGPGYNEQFF. The CDR3 DNA reads TGTGCCAGCAGCCCGACAGGGCCAGGGTACAATGAGCAGTTCTTC. The variable domain in full, with the rest retrieved from reference TRBV7-3 and TRBJ2-1, is GAGVSQTPSNKVTEKGKYVELRCDPISGHTALYWYRQSLGQGPEFLIYFQGTGAADDSGLPNDRFFAVRPEGSVSTLKIQRTERGDSAVYLCASSPTGPGYNEQFFGPGTRLTVL.

The chain recombines TRBV6-1 with TRBJ2-4; tentative D call: TRBD1 (6 bases). The CDR3 spans 13 residues. Trimming removed 2 bases at V and 16 bases at J, with 18 bases between. Looked up from germline, CDR1 is MNHNS and CDR2 is SASEGT. This CDR3 is CASSELDSLAAYF. CDR3 DNA sequence: TGTGCCAGCAGTGAACTGGACAGTCTTGCGGCCTACTTC.

This clone appeared a few times. The sample carries other DNA sequences with the same CDR3. The gene calls are TRBV5-6 and TRBJ2-7, with D uncertain. The CDR3 is 13 residues long. Trimming stripped 0 bases from V and 3 bases from J, with 7 bases between. Germline loops: CDR1 SGHDT, CDR2 YYEEEE. The CDR3 spells CASSLEGIYEQYF. The CDR3 nucleotides read TGTGCCAGCAGCTTGGAGGGAATCTACGAGCAGTACTTC.

In regard to this clone: This CDR3 is also generated by other DNA sequences in the sample. Here the CDR3 reads CASSPPTSYEQYF. In nucleotides, the CDR3 is TGTGCCAGCTCACCACCTACCTCCTACGAGCAGTACTTC. This chain joins TRBV18 and TRBJ2-7; no reliable D call. The germline V gene has CDR1 KGHSH and CDR2 LQKENI. Trimming shortened V by 0 bases and J by 0 bases, and 3 bases separated the two germline ends. The CDR3 is made up of 13 amino acids.

The V and J genes are TRBV5-6 and TRBJ2-7; weak D call: TRBD1 (5 bases). The CDR3 is 14 residues long. Between the trimmed V and J ends, which lost 0 bases and 5 bases, there was a span of 12 bases. Germline V gene sequence: CDR1 SGHDT, CDR2 YYEEEE. The CDR3 loop is CASSLGQGRNEQYF. The CDR3 nucleotides read TGTGCCAGCAGCTTGGGTCAGGGTCGTAACGAGCAGTACTTC.

The chain has TRBV9 and TRBJ2-5; perhaps TRBD2 as D (5 bases). The last part of the DNA fits TRBJ2-7 better; the J call may be wrong. Germline CDR1 and CDR2: SGDLS and YYNGEE. This CDR3 contains 14 residues. CDR3 residues: CASSVAGGPYEQYF. The CDR3 DNA sequence: TGTGCCAGCAGCGTAGCAGGAGGACCCTACGAGCAGTACTTC.

Comments on this clone: The junction departs from germline at one end; a sequencing error may be responsible. The chain is built from TRBV5-4 and TRBJ2-3, with D possibly TRBD1 on 5 matching bases. CDR3 length: 13 amino acids. Looked up from germline, CDR1 is SGHNT and CDR2 is YYREEE (reference sequence). The CDR3 region has the DNA TGTGCCAGCAGCACAGGTAGCACAGATGCGCAGTATTTT. As protein: CASSTGSTDAQYF.

This chain joins TRBV6-1 and TRBJ1-3; D remains ambiguous. The CDR3 contains 12 residues. Trimming left V 3 bases short and J 4 bases short, with 4 bases between. Looked up from germline, CDR1 is MNHNS and CDR2 is SASEGT. The CDR3 loop is CASSDGGNTIYF. The CDR3 nucleotides are TGTGCCAGCAGTGATGGCGGAAACACCATATATTTT.

The chain links TRBV5-4 to TRBJ2-1; 7 positions match TRBD2. The V gene's germline CDR1 is SGHNT and CDR2 YYREEE (reference sequence). CDR3 length: 16 amino acids. V trimming: 3 bases; J trimming: 8 bases; junction bases outside the gene matches: 14. This chain's CDR3 is CASSSSEATSVYEQFF. DNA for the CDR3: TGTGCCAGCAGCTCCTCGGAGGCTACTAGCGTTTATGAGCAGTTCTTC.

The chain is built from TRBV2 and TRBJ1-5; D possibly corresponds to TRBD1 (5 bases). This CDR3 spans 14 amino acids. Trimming took off 10 bases at V and 3 bases at J, with 16 bases between the two ends. Germline CDR1 and CDR2: SNHLY and FYNNEI. The CDR3 loop is CATSGRGYNQPQHF. CDR3 sequence (DNA): TGTGCCACTTCAGGGAGGGGATACAATCAGCCCCAGCATTTT.

This clone has just a few counts. The rearrangement uses TRBV6-5 and TRBJ1-2; TRBD1 matches 8 bases. Germline V gives CDR1 MNHEY, CDR2 SVGAGI. CDR3 size: 15 residues. V was clipped by 0 bases and J by 2 bases; unmatched bases: 2. The DNA of the CDR3 is TGTGCCAGCAGTTACTCCCAGGGGGCCAACTATGGCTACACCTTC. Amino acids: CASSYSQGANYGYTF.

This clone occurred a few times. This same CDR3 is encoded by further DNA sequences in the sample. This chain joins TRBV28 and TRBJ2-2; 7 bases agree with TRBD1. Per germline, CDR1 MDHEN and CDR2 SYDVKM. V was pared by 5 bases and J by 2 bases, with 5 bases of the junction left unmatched. The CDR3 contains 15 residues. DNA for the CDR3: TGTGCCAGCAGTCCGGGACAGCTTAACACCGGGGAGCTGTTTTTT. Encoded protein: CASSPGQLNTGELFF.

CDR3: CASQAGAGGKRAQETQYF. CDR3 sequence (DNA): TGTGCCAGCCAAGCCGGGGCAGGCGGTAAAAGGGCACAAGAGACCCAGTACTTC. This chain connects TRBV6-7 to TRBJ2-5; either TRBD1 or TRBD2 may fit D (5 bases each). TRBV6-7 is an ORF, and what it does is uncertain. This CDR3 has 18 residues. Trimming removed 8 bases from V and 2 bases from J, with 27 bases in between.

This clone turned up a few times. The chain couples TRBV7-6 to TRBJ2-7, with D uncertain. The DNA end is more similar to TRBJ2-5, so the J call may be wrong. CDR3 length equals 12 residues. Germline V CDR1 and CDR2: SGHVS, FNYEAQ. The CDR3 bases are TGTGCCAGCAGCTCGTACCAAGAGACCCAGTACTTC. Its protein is CASSSYQETQYF.

The rearrangement links TRBV5-1 to TRBJ2-1; the D is unclear. This CDR3 is 14 amino acids long. Germline assignment: CDR1 SGHRS and CDR2 YFSETQ. The V end lost 5 bases, the J end lost 4 bases, and 13 bases lay between the germline ends. The CDR3 region has the DNA TGCGCCAGCAGTCATGAAACACCGTACAATGAGCAGTTCTTC. It yields the protein CASSHETPYNEQFF.

The gene calls are TRBV4-1 and TRBJ2-1, with D perhaps matching TRBD1 (6 bases). The V and J ends lost 4 bases and 11 bases respectively, with 12 bases between them. Germline CDR1 is MGHRA and CDR2 is YSYEKL. CDR3 size: 12 residues. The chain's CDR3 is CASSLQQGKQFF. The CDR3 DNA sequence: TGCGCCAGCAGCCTCCAACAGGGTAAGCAGTTCTTC.

This clone was found a few times. The rearrangement uses TRBV5-1 and TRBJ2-5, with a weak D call TRBD2 (6 bases). The CDR3 is 14 residues long. The germline gives CDR1 SGHRS, CDR2 YFSETQ. The V and J ends lost 5 bases and 3 bases respectively, with 14 bases between them. For the CDR3, the DNA is TGCGCCAGCAGGAGAGCGGGTACCGAAGAGACCCAGTACTTC. Its protein is CASRRAGTEETQYF.

The V and J genes are TRBV7-8 and TRBJ1-1; D call uncertain. Between the trimmed V and J ends, which lost 3 bases and 1 base, there was a span of 21 bases. This CDR3 has 18 residues. Germline V CDR1 and CDR2: SGHVS, FQNEAQ. For the CDR3, the DNA is TGTGCCAGCAGCTTCGGCAGGTCCAGCCGAACCCGGAACACTGAAGCTTTCTTT. This gives the protein CASSFGRSSRTRNTEAFF.

The V gene is TRBV5-4, the J gene TRBJ1-1, with unresolved D. Trimming removed 2 bases at V and 1 base at J, with 9 bases between. The V gene's germline CDR1 is SGHNT and CDR2 YYREEE (reference sequence). This CDR3 is built from 14 residues. CDR3 sequence (DNA): TGTGCCAGCAGCTTTGTAGGCCCGAACACTGAAGCTTTCTTT. The encoded protein is CASSFVGPNTEAFF.